This T cell receptor (beta chain) was captured in a study of cytomegalovirus exposure and HLA in healthy donors. Turning to the study itself: Prior work identified some 120 million unique TCR beta sequences in approximately 200 million T cells. Study-level results: Researchers reported in a later analysis that a missense DCLRE1C variant was tied to TCR beta V- and J-gene trimming. Versus the approximately 700-donor mean, an Asian-associated ancestry cluster reportedly showed fewer N-insertions in a later analysis.

60 Vbeta and 13 Jbeta primers were used in PCR. Profiling relied on immunoSEQ multiplex PCR, and the TCRdb table lists in-frame clones only, not all of them. The sample yields about 160,000 clones, approximately 81% seen once. Whereas donors were nominally healthy upon sampling, unrecorded immune exposures were probable. The length of the CDR3 is 15 residues. Trimming cost V 6 bases and J 5 bases; bases outside gene matches: 10. Germline-derived CDR1 and CDR2 are LNHDA and SQIVND (reference sequence). Remarks on this clone: Its antigen is still unknown.

The source of this sequence is a man aged 25 to 40 in good health and CMV-seronegative. This chain connects TRBV19 to TRBJ2-5, with 9 bases lining up with TRBD2. Sample: PBMCs. CDR3 DNA sequence: TGTGCCAGTAGCCGAGCCGGGACTAGCCAGGAGACCCAGTACTTC. Translation: CASSRAGTSQETQYF.